This T cell receptor beta chain was sequenced during a study of blood T cell repertoires in COVID-19. CDR3 length: 15 amino acids. Germline-derived CDR1 and CDR2 are MNHEY and SMNVEV (reference sequence). After removal of 5 bases from V and 7 bases from J, the junction contained 7 bases not matched to a gene. As originally analysed: The assay estimated nucleated cells by amplifying reference gene primers. Some clones are missing from TCRdb's copy, which holds only in-frame ones; the method was immunoSEQ multiplex PCR. V, J and clone size reflect that table, while D and trimming were determined from the DNA. In the table there are 200,000 to 250,000 clones, 85% of which are singletons.

Specimen: peripheral blood. This rearrangement joins TRBV27 to TRBJ1-6; 8 positions agree with TRBD1. The source of this sequence is a man aged 50-60 years who had recovered from COVID-19. The CDR3 DNA follows: TGTGCCAGCAGTAGATGGGACAGGACGAATTCACCCCTCCACTTT. It codes for CASSRWDRTNSPLHF.